This passage covers 23 T cell receptor beta chains from one sample sequenced in a study of T cells after yellow fever vaccination. A single record per CDR3 protein comes from TCRdb applying MiXCR to the 5' RACE reads. Counted here are around 320,000 distinct CDR3 sequences, 9.5% to 12% occurring once; the ten biggest clones make up under 4%. The specimen comprised CD4+ T cells sorted from PBMCs, sampled 45 days after the yellow fever booster vaccination. The origin of the receptors is a man in his late teens or twenties who received the YFV17D yellow fever vaccine.

This clonotype was detected only a few times. V gene TRBV20-1 combines with J gene TRBJ2-3; TRBD2 aligns across 11 bases. The V gene's germline CDR1 is DFQATT and CDR2 SNEGSKA (reference sequence). Trimming removed 6 bases from V and 2 bases from J; junction bases left unmatched: 7. The CDR3 consists of 15 residues. CDR3 amino acids: CSATGTSGNTDTQYF. CDR3 in DNA: TGCAGTGCCACCGGGACTAGCGGAAACACAGATACGCAGTATTTT.

DNA of the CDR3: TGTGCCTCGCGGGGATCGGGACTAGCGGGGGCGATCACAGATACGCAGTATTTT. Translation: CASRGSGLAGAITDTQYF. This chain joins TRBV10-3 and TRBJ2-3; 14 nucleotides agree with TRBD2. The junction had 15 bases not matched to a gene; V was cut back by 11 bases and J by 2 bases. Germline CDR1 is ENHRY and CDR2 is SYGVKD. The CDR3 consists of 18 residues.

This clonotype showed up many times. The V and J genes are TRBV4-1 and TRBJ1-2, with D perhaps TRBD1 (6 bases). This CDR3 is 15 amino acids long. The ends were cut back, 4 bases at V and 8 bases at J, with 20 bases in the middle. Germline V gene data show CDR1 as MGHRA and CDR2 as YSYEKL. DNA for the CDR3: TGCGCCAGCAGCCTCCCCTCGGCAGGGGCGCCCGGCTACACCTTC. It specifies CASSLPSAGAPGYTF.

The table lists this clonotype with a few counts. The V gene is TRBV4-1, the J gene TRBJ2-3, with TRBD1 as a possible D gene (5 bases). Trimming took 1 base from V and 1 from J, leaving 15 bases between them. CDR1 MGHRA and CDR2 YSYEKL come from the germline V gene. This CDR3 has 17 residues. CDR3 nucleotides: TGCGCCAGCAGCCAAGGAGGCAGGGAACGTGGCACAGATACGCAGTATTTT. Protein sequence: CASSQGGRERGTDTQYF.

This chain connects TRBV4-2 to TRBJ1-2; D might be TRBD1 (5 bases). Germline CDR1 is LGHNA and CDR2 is YNFKEQ. V lost 3 bases and J lost 4, with 12 bases in between. This CDR3 has 14 amino acids. CDR3: CASSHTGDLYGYTF. The CDR3 DNA reads TGTGCCAGCAGCCACACAGGAGATCTCTATGGCTACACCTTC.

This clonotype came up a few times. The chain has TRBV6-6 and TRBJ2-1; D gene unclear. The CDR3 consists of 16 residues. Between the trimmed V and J ends, which lost 7 bases and 4 bases, there was a span of 20 bases. Germline lookup yields CDR1 MNHNY and CDR2 SVGAGI (reference sequence). The DNA for the CDR3 is TGTGCCAGCACCCCCGCCTCCAAGGTAGGGTACAATGAGCAGTTCTTC. Amino acid sequence: CASTPASKVGYNEQFF.

A few counts support this clonotype. This sequence joins TRBV5-5 and TRBJ1-2; possibly TRBD1 for D (5 bases). The CDR3 totals 13 residues. Trimming removed 3 bases from V and 8 bases from J, with 14 bases in between. Germline V gene lookup returns CDR1 SGHKS and CDR2 YYEKEE (reference sequence). The CDR3 bases are TGTGCCAGCAGCTCGGGACCGACGACCGGCTACACCTTC. Encoded protein: CASSSGPTTGYTF.

V gene TRBV6-5 combines with J gene TRBJ1-6, with 9 positions matching TRBD1. J lost 6 bases, V lost 6 bases, and 9 bases had no gene match. The CDR3 is made up of 16 amino acids. Germline CDR1 is MNHEY and CDR2 is SVGAGI. The CDR3 reads CASRSNSGQGNSPLHF. The CDR3 nucleotides read TGTGCCAGCAGAAGTAACTCGGGACAGGGTAATTCACCCCTCCACTTT.

The V and J genes are TRBV24-1 and TRBJ2-3; no reliable D call. Germline V gene data show CDR1 as KGHDR and CDR2 as SFDVKD. The CDR3 runs 14 residues. V gave up 3 bases and J gave up 3 bases, with 9 bases separating them. In DNA, the CDR3 is TGTGCCACCAGTGATCAATTCGGGACAGATACGCAGTATTTT. Protein sequence: CATSDQFGTDTQYF.

This clonotype occurred many times. The genes are TRBV7-3 and TRBJ2-2; the D is unclear. The germline CDR1 and CDR2 sequences are SGHTA and FQGTGA. The CDR3 is 15 amino acids. Trimming took 0 bases from V and 6 from J, leaving 11 bases between them. In DNA, the CDR3 is TGTGCCAGCAGCTTAACAGGATTTGGGTCCGGGGAGCTGTTTTTT. Translation: CASSLTGFGSGELFF.

The chain links TRBV12-3 or TRBV12-4 to TRBJ1-1; tentatively, D is TRBD1 (5 bases). The ends were cut back, 2 bases at V and 1 base at J, with 11 bases in the middle. The CDR3 runs 15 residues. The CDR3 nucleotides are TGTGCCAGCAGTTTACGCAGGGAACCGAACACTGAAGCTTTCTTT. It is translated as CASSLRREPNTEAFF.

This chain links TRBV18 with TRBJ2-7; D may be TRBD1 (5 bases). CDR1 and CDR2 from the germline V gene are KGHSH and LQKENI. CDR3 length equals 13 residues. Deletions cut 3 bases from V and 4 bases from J, with 10 bases between. The CDR3 reads CASSPPGKYEQYV. CDR3 DNA sequence: TGTGCCAGCTCACCGCCAGGGAAGTACGAGCAGTACGTC.

V gene TRBV7-2 combines with J gene TRBJ1-2; D may be TRBD1 (5 bases). The V end was cut by 5 bases, the J end by 4 bases, with 14 bases between. CDR1 and CDR2 from the germline V gene are SGHTA and FQGNSA. This CDR3 has 14 amino acids. The CDR3 nucleotides read TGTGCCAGCAGCCCCCGGGGGGGGACCTATGGCTACACCTTC. It is translated as CASSPRGGTYGYTF.

The chain uses TRBV12-3 or TRBV12-4 and TRBJ2-2; 9 nucleotides align to TRBD1. This CDR3 has 16 amino acids. Trimming at V came to 6 bases and at J to 5 bases, leaving 10 bases not matched to a gene. The CDR3 DNA sequence: TGTGCCAGCAGCCCCCAACAGGGGGCTTTGACCGGGGAGCTGTTTTTT. It is translated as CASSPQQGALTGELFF.

The rearrangement uses TRBV24-1 and TRBJ2-1; TRBD1 aligns across 8 bases. The CDR3 runs to 17 residues. With V trimmed by 1 base and J by 7 bases, 11 bases remained unmatched. Germline loops: CDR1 KGHDR, CDR2 SFDVKD. In DNA, the CDR3 is TGTGCCACCAGTGATTTTCTCGGACAGGGCACGGGAAATGAGCAGTTCTTC. Translated: CATSDFLGQGTGNEQFF.

The genes are TRBV6-1 and TRBJ1-5, with TRBD1 identical over 10 bases. This CDR3 spans 15 amino acids. Germline V CDR1 and CDR2: MNHNS, SASEGT. V lost 1 base, J lost 5 bases, and 2 bases stayed unmatched. CDR3 bases: TGTGCCAGCAGTGAAGACGGACAGGGGGATCAGCCCCAGCATTTT. Its translation: CASSEDGQGDQPQHF.

In its sample, this clonotype was seen a few times. This rearrangement joins TRBV29-1 to TRBJ1-1; D gene ambiguous. CDR1 and CDR2 (germline): SQVTM, ANQGSEA. The length of the CDR3 is 12 residues. CDR3 DNA: TGCAGGACTGGGTTCGTCGACACTGAAGCTTTCTTT. This gives the protein CRTGFVDTEAFF.

CDR3: CASSLGRGDTQYF. The CDR3 region has the DNA TGTGCCAGCAGCTTAGGTCGGGGAGATACGCAGTATTTT. V is TRBV7-2 and J is TRBJ2-3, with a tentative D call TRBD2 (5 bases). Looked up from germline, CDR1 is SGHTA and CDR2 is FQGNSA. The CDR3 totals 13 residues. Between the trimmed V and J ends, which lost 1 base and 5 bases, there was a span of 7 bases.

The genes are TRBV7-2 and TRBJ2-3; D unclear. The CDR3 has 13 amino acids. V lost 5 bases to trimming and J lost 3 bases, with 9 bases between them. The germline CDR1 and CDR2 sequences are SGHTA and FQGNSA. The CDR3 bases are TGTGCCAGCAGCGGAGAATATACAGATACGCAGTATTTT. Amino acid sequence: CASSGEYTDTQYF. The full variable domain, its missing parts supplied by reference TRBV7-2 and TRBJ2-3, is GAGVSQSPSNKVTEKGKDVELRCDPISGHTALYWYRQSLGQGLEFLIYFQGNSAPDKSGLPSDRFSAERTGGSVSTLTIQRTQQEDSAVYLCASSGEYTDTQYFGPGTRLTVL.

The chain uses TRBV7-9 and TRBJ1-1, with D unresolved. The germline V and J ends were trimmed by 2 bases and 0 bases, with 10 bases remaining between them. Germline CDR1 is SEHNR and CDR2 is FQNEAQ (reference sequence). The length of the CDR3 is 15 residues. CDR3 protein: CASSLPREVNTEAFF. CDR3 in DNA: TGTGCCAGCAGCTTACCACGCGAGGTGAACACTGAAGCTTTCTTT.

CDR3 residues: CASSRQGQGPDTQYF. The CDR3 region has the DNA TGTGCCAGCAGCCGACAGGGACAGGGGCCAGATACGCAGTATTTT. The rearrangement joins TRBV7-8 to TRBJ2-3; TRBD1 matches 10 bases. CDR1 and CDR2 from the germline V gene are SGHVS and FQNEAQ. The CDR3 length is 15 residues. V trimming: 5 bases; J trimming: 4 bases; junction bases outside the gene matches: 6.

Many counts were recorded for this clonotype. V and J are TRBV4-3 and TRBJ2-7; D may be TRBD1 (7 bases). This CDR3 has 14 residues. V lost 0 bases and J 7 bases, leaving 13 bases between the germline ends. Germline lookup yields CDR1 LGHNA and CDR2 YSLEER. The DNA of the CDR3 is TGCGCCAGCAGCCAAGATCAGGGGGGCAGGGAGCAGTACTTC. Its translation: CASSQDQGGREQYF.

Only a few counts were recorded for this clonotype. V gene TRBV7-9 combines with J gene TRBJ2-5; TRBD2 matches at 9 bases. Germline values: CDR1 SEHNR, CDR2 FQNEAQ (reference sequence). V shed 4 bases, J shed 0 bases, and the junction held 9 bases outside the gene matches. The CDR3 extends over 17 amino acids. CDR3 bases: TGTGCCAGCAGCTGGGGTTCGAGCGGGAGGTACCAAGAGACCCAGTACTTC. Its translation is CASSWGSSGRYQETQYF.